This record looks at one T cell receptor (beta chain) sequence and its context. These data are taken from a study of blood T cell repertoires in COVID-19. Overall study context: Specimens from acute and convalescent COVID-19 originated in the United States, Italy and Spain.

Under the authors' procedure: For nucleated cells, counts were estimated from reference gene primer amplification. Repertoires were generated with immunoSEQ multiplex PCR, while TCRdb's copy carries only in-frame clones and drops some. Clone size and the V and J calls come from that table; the DNA yielded D and trimming. The data show approximately 230,000 clones, 70% to 90% seen once. This CDR3 region has 15 residues. Trimming pared 6 bases from V and 0 bases from J, leaving 12 bases between. Per the germline V gene, CDR1 is SQVTM and CDR2 is ANQGSEA. The chain has TRBV29-1 and TRBJ2-6; a possible D gene is TRBD2 (6 bases). Sequencing input: peripheral blood. The source of this sequence is a man under 40 who had recovered from COVID-19. The CDR3 is CSVAGPSSGANVLTF. CDR3 sequence (DNA): TGCAGCGTCGCGGGACCCAGCTCTGGGGCCAACGTCCTGACTTTC. Full variable domain (rest looked up from reference TRBV29-1 and TRBJ2-6): SAVISQKPSRDICQRGTSLTIQCQVDSQVTMMFWYRQQPGQSLTLIATANQGSEATYESGFVIDKFPISRPNLTFSTLTVSNMSPEDSSIYLCSVAGPSSGANVLTFGAGSRLTVL.